What follows is one T cell receptor (beta chain) and its context. The antigen is undetermined. This sample is drawn from a study of shared clonotypes between healthy human individuals. Overall study results and limits: Memory subsets generally showed lower estimated richness than naive subsets.

Measured with immunoSEQ multiplex PCR; TCRdb has only the in-frame clones, and not every one. The sample records about a million clones, around three quarters being singletons. The V gene lost 3 bases and the J gene lost 3 bases, with 11 bases spanning the gap. Germline lookup yields CDR1 MDHEN and CDR2 SYDVKM. This CDR3 has 14 amino acids. The chain has TRBV28 and TRBJ1-1, with D perhaps matching TRBD1 (5 bases). The receptor comes from a man between 18 and 35 years old in good health. Some clones in this sample may be carry-over from other donors' samples. Sequencing input: memory CD4+ T cells from PBMCs. Subset indicated: CD45RA-negative fraction. The CDR3 spells CASSLGTWDTEAFF. CDR3 nucleotides: TGTGCCAGCAGTTTGGGGACCTGGGACACTGAAGCTTTCTTT. Full variable domain (remainder filled in from reference TRBV28 and TRBJ1-1): DVKVTQSSRYLVKRTGEKVFLECVQDMDHENMFWYRQDPGLGLRLIYFSYDVKMKEKGDIPEGYSVSREKKERFSLILESASTNQTSMYLCASSLGTWDTEAFFGQGTRLTVV.